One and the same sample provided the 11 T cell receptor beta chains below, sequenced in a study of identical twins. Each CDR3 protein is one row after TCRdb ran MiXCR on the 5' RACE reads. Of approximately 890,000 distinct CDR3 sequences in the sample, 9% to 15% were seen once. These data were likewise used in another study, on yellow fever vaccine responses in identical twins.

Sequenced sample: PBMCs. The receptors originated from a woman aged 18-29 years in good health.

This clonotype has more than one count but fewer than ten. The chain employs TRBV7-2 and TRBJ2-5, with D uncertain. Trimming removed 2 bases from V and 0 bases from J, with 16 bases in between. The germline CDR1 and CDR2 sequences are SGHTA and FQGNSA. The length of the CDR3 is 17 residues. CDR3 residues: CASSLIRTVAYQETQYF. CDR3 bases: TGTGCCAGCAGCTTAATTAGAACAGTCGCGTACCAAGAGACCCAGTACTTC.

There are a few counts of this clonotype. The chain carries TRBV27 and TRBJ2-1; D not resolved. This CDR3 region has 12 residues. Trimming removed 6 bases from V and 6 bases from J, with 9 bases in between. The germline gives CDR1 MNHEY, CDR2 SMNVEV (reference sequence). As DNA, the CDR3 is TGTGCCAGCAGGGGTGAGAGCAATGAGCAGTTCTTC. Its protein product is CASRGESNEQFF.

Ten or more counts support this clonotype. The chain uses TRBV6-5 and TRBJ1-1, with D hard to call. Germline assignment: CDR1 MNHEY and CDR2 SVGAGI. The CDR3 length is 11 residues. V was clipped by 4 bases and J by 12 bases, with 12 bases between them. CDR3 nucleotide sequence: TGTGCCAGCAGTTTAGAGCATAACACTTTCTTT. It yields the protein CASSLEHNTFF.

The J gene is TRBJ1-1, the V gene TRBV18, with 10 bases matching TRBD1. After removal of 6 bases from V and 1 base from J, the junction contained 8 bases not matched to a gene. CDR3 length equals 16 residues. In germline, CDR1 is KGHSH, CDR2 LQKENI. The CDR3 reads CASSLRQGASNTEAFF. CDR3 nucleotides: TGTGCCAGCTCCCTGAGACAGGGGGCGTCGAACACTGAAGCTTTCTTT.

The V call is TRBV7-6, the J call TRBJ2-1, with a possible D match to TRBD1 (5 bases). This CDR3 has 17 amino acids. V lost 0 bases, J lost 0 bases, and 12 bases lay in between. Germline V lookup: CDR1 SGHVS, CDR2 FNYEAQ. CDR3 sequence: CASSLATGQSSYNEQFF. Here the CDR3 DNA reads TGTGCCAGCAGCTTAGCTACTGGACAAAGCTCCTACAATGAGCAGTTCTTC.

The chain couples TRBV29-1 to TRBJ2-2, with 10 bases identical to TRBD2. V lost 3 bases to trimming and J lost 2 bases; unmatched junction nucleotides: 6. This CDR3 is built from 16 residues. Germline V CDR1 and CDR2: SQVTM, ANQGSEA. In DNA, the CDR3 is TGCAGCGTTGAGTTGATAGCGGGAGGAAACACCGGGGAGCTGTTTTTT. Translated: CSVELIAGGNTGELFF.

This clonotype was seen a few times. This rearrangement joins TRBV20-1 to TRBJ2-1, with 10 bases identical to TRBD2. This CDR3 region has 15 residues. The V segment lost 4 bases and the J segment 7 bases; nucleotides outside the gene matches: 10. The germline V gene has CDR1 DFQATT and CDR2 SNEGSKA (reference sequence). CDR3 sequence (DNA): TGCAGTGCTACGCCCCCAGCGGGAGGGGGGAATGAGCAGTTCTTC. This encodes CSATPPAGGGNEQFF.

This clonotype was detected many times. This chain's CDR3 is CSAKISIGNQPQHF. The CDR3 nucleotides are TGCAGTGCGAAGATTTCCATCGGGAATCAGCCCCAGCATTTT. The gene calls are TRBV20-1 and TRBJ1-5; unclear D gene. The germline V gene has CDR1 DFQATT and CDR2 SNEGSKA (reference sequence). This CDR3 is built from 14 residues. V was cut by 6 bases and J by 4 bases, with 16 bases left in between.

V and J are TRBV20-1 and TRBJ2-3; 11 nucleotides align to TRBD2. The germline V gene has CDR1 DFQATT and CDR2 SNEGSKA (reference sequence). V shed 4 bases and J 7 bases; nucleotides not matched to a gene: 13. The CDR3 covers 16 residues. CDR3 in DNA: TGCAGTGCTATGAGAGCTAGCGGGAGGAGCGCAAATACGCAGTATTTT. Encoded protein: CSAMRASGRSANTQYF.

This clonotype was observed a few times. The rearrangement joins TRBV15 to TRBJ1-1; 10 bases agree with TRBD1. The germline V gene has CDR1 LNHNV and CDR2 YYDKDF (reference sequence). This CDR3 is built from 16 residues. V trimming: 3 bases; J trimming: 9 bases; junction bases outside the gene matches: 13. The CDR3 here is CATSSPSGTGEFKAFF. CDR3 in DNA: TGTGCCACCAGCAGCCCCTCCGGGACAGGGGAATTTAAAGCTTTCTTT.

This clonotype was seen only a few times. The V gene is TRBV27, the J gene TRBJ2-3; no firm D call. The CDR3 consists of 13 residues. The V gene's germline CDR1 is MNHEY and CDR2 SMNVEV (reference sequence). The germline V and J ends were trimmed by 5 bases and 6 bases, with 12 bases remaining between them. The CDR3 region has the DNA TGTGCCAGCAGTCCCCTAAGTCTGGATACGCAGTATTTT. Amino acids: CASSPLSLDTQYF.